Below are 22 T cell receptor beta chains sequenced from a single sample in a study of cytomegalovirus exposure and HLA in healthy donors. Clones were read by immunoSEQ multiplex PCR, and TCRdb kept only the in-frame ones, dropping some. The sample includes around 71,000 clones, around 95% of them seen just once. Source material: PBMCs. These receptors were collected from a man aged 18-30 years in good health and CMV-seropositive.

The gene calls are TRBV28 and TRBJ2-2; D uncertain. Germline CDR1 reads MDHEN; CDR2 reads SYDVKM. Trimming left V 1 base short and J 1 base short, with 7 bases between. The CDR3 extends over 15 amino acids. In DNA, the CDR3 is TGTGCCAGCAGTTTATTGGCAGAGAACACCGGGGAGCTGTTTTTT. Its translation is CASSLLAENTGELFF.

V is TRBV5-1 and J is TRBJ2-1; 10 bases are shared with TRBD2. The CDR3 loop spans 17 amino acids. Germline V gene sequence: CDR1 SGHRS, CDR2 YFSETQ. V trimming: 0 bases; J trimming: 6 bases; junction bases outside the gene matches: 9. DNA for the CDR3: TGCGCCAGCAGCTTGGCAAGTCTAGCGGGAGCCGGCAATGAGCAGTTCTTC. Its translation: CASSLASLAGAGNEQFF.

This chain links TRBV7-3 with TRBJ2-1, with 9 bases fitting TRBD2. Germline V lookup: CDR1 SGHTA, CDR2 FQGTGA. V lost 2 bases, J lost 6 bases, and 11 bases stayed unmatched. The CDR3 loop spans 17 amino acids. This chain's CDR3 is CASSLGSGGGVSNEQFF. CDR3 DNA sequence: TGTGCCAGCAGCTTAGGGTCGGGCGGGGGGGTAAGCAATGAGCAGTTCTTC.

This chain uses TRBV10-3 with TRBJ1-6, with 10 positions matching TRBD1. The CDR3 has 14 residues. V lost 10 bases, J lost 8 bases, and 8 bases stayed unmatched. Germline CDR1 ENHRY, CDR2 SYGVKD. CDR3 sequence: CATKGQGNHSPLHF. The CDR3 DNA is TGTGCCACCAAGGGACAGGGGAATCATTCACCCCTCCACTTT.

The chain couples TRBV5-5 to TRBJ2-7, with a possible D match to TRBD2 (6 bases). Germline V gives CDR1 SGHKS, CDR2 YYEKEE (reference sequence). Trimming left V 1 base short and J 5 bases short, with 16 bases between. The CDR3 totals 15 residues. This CDR3 reads CASSLLDGGKDEQYF. Here the CDR3 DNA reads TGTGCCAGCAGCTTGCTCGACGGGGGTAAGGACGAGCAGTACTTC.

The rearrangement uses TRBV7-3 and TRBJ1-1, with a possible D match to TRBD1 (5 bases). This CDR3 spans 13 amino acids. Germline-derived CDR1 and CDR2 are SGHTA and FQGTGA. Trimming pared 1 base from V and 10 bases from J, leaving 13 bases between. This CDR3 reads CASSLSLSDRAFF. As DNA, the CDR3 is TGTGCCAGCAGCTTAAGCCTATCAGACAGAGCTTTCTTT. The full variable domain, its missing parts supplied by reference TRBV7-3 and TRBJ1-1, is GAGVSQTPSNKVTEKGKYVELRCDPISGHTALYWYRQSLGQGPEFLIYFQGTGAADDSGLPNDRFFAVRPEGSVSTLKIQRTERGDSAVYLCASSLSLSDRAFFGQGTRLTVV.

This chain links TRBV4-1 with TRBJ2-1; TRBD2 might be the D (6 bases). The CDR3 runs 15 residues. The germline CDR1 and CDR2 sequences are MGHRA and YSYEKL. With 6 bases removed from V and 8 bases from J, the gap between germline ends came to 20 bases. DNA of the CDR3: TGCGCCAGCAGGGACAATAGTGGGGGGAGTTATGAGCAGTTCTTC. Translation gives CASRDNSGGSYEQFF.

This clone was detected only once. The V gene is TRBV5-1, the J gene TRBJ1-1; D may be TRBD1 (6 bases). The CDR3 has 18 residues. Germline assignment: CDR1 SGHRS and CDR2 YFSETQ. V gave up 0 bases and J gave up 0 bases, with 18 bases separating them. CDR3 sequence (DNA): TGCGCCAGCAGCTTGGCTGTCAGGGGAAGATACATGAACACTGAAGCTTTCTTT. It specifies CASSLAVRGRYMNTEAFF.

Turning to this clone: The identical CDR3 is also encoded by other nucleotide sequences in the sample. V is TRBV11-2 and J is TRBJ2-3; 7 nucleotides align to TRBD2. The trim removed 5 bases at V and 1 base at J, leaving 9 bases unmatched. There are 16 residues in the CDR3. From germline, CDR1 is SGHAT and CDR2 FQNNGV. CDR3 in amino acids: CASSPRLAGGTDTQYF. The CDR3 nucleotides are TGTGCCAGCAGCCCTAGACTAGCTGGGGGCACAGATACGCAGTATTTT.

The chain is built from TRBV14 and TRBJ2-7, with D possibly matching TRBD2 (6 bases). Germline-derived CDR1 and CDR2 are SGHDN and FVKESK. Between the trimmed V and J ends, which lost 1 base and 2 bases, there was a span of 6 bases. The CDR3 covers 13 residues. Here the CDR3 DNA reads TGTGCCAGCAGCCAAGGACTAGCCTACGAGCAGTACTTC. Its translation is CASSQGLAYEQYF.

The chain couples TRBV6-1 to TRBJ2-7; 11 bases agree with TRBD2. The trim removed 9 bases at V and 1 base at J, leaving 5 bases unmatched. The CDR3 has 14 amino acids. Germline CDR1 and CDR2: MNHNS and SASEGT. CDR3: CASRRTSGSYEQYF. The CDR3, as DNA: TGTGCCAGTCGACGGACTAGCGGGTCCTACGAGCAGTACTTC.

The chain combines TRBV6-5 with TRBJ2-7; TRBD2 is a possible D gene (6 bases). V lost 6 bases to trimming and J lost 9 bases, with 21 bases between them. The length of the CDR3 is 14 residues. Germline V gene data show CDR1 as MNHEY and CDR2 as SVGAGI. CDR3 nucleotide sequence: TGTGCCAGCAGCCCGGTCGGGAGTACGTCGTGGCAGTACTTC. Encoded protein: CASSPVGSTSWQYF.

The chain links TRBV7-3 to TRBJ2-5, with D possibly being TRBD2 (5 bases). The CDR3 sequence is 15 residues long. V was trimmed by 1 base and J by 7 bases, leaving 16 bases between them. Germline V CDR1 and CDR2: SGHTA, FQGTGA. CDR3 DNA sequence: TGTGCCAGCAGCTTAAATGCTGGACTGGAAGGGACCCAGTACTTC. Its translation: CASSLNAGLEGTQYF.

V gene TRBV6-6 combines with J gene TRBJ1-5; TRBD1 matches at 9 bases. This CDR3 is built from 15 residues. The junction had 8 bases not matched to a gene; V was cut back by 6 bases and J by 5 bases. Germline CDR1 and CDR2: MNHNY and SVGAGI (reference sequence). The CDR3 sequence is CASSPTGTGHQPQHF. CDR3 in DNA: TGTGCCAGCAGCCCTACCGGGACAGGGCATCAGCCCCAGCATTTT.

This clone was counted a few times. V is TRBV9 and J is TRBJ1-4; 7 positions agree with TRBD1. Germline assignment: CDR1 SGDLS and CDR2 YYNGEE. This CDR3 is built from 16 residues. V lost 4 bases to trimming and J lost 5 bases; unmatched junction nucleotides: 11. CDR3: CASSPGDGRGNEKLFF. CDR3 nucleotides: TGTGCCAGCAGCCCGGGGGATGGCAGGGGGAATGAAAAACTGTTTTTT.

V and J are TRBV6-1 and TRBJ2-7; D is perhaps TRBD1 (6 bases). CDR1 is MNHNS, CDR2 SASEGT, per germline. V shed 10 bases and J shed 2 bases, with 15 bases lying between them. CDR3 length: 13 amino acids. The CDR3 loop reads CATSGTPTYEQYF. The CDR3 nucleotides are TGTGCCACCTCCGGGACACCGACCTACGAGCAGTACTTC.

This sequence joins TRBV7-2 and TRBJ2-1, with 10 bases lining up with TRBD1. This CDR3 is 15 amino acids long. Germline CDR1 is SGHTA and CDR2 is FQGNSA. Germline trimming cut 4 bases from V and 3 bases from J; bases unmatched to any gene: 3. Here the CDR3 reads CASSSRDRGYNEQFF. The CDR3 nucleotides are TGTGCCAGCAGCTCCCGGGACAGGGGCTACAATGAGCAGTTCTTC.

The chain joins TRBV29-1 to TRBJ2-7, with 10 bases lining up with TRBD1. Germline lookup yields CDR1 SQVTM and CDR2 ANQGSEA. Trimming at V came to 0 bases and at J to 0 bases, leaving 8 bases not matched to a gene. This CDR3 comprises 17 residues. The CDR3 region has the DNA TGCAGCGTTGAAGACCCGAGCGGACAGGGGGACTCCTACGAGCAGTACTTC. It encodes CSVEDPSGQGDSYEQYF.

V gene TRBV6-1 combines with J gene TRBJ2-7; 9 bases fit TRBD2. The CDR3 extends over 14 amino acids. Germline V gene data show CDR1 as MNHNS and CDR2 as SASEGT. V dropped 8 bases and J dropped 2; count of bases not matched to a gene: 7. Here the CDR3 reads CASVLGLAAYEQYF. CDR3 in DNA: TGTGCCAGCGTCTTGGGACTAGCTGCCTACGAGCAGTACTTC.

The chain recombines TRBV6-1 with TRBJ2-5, with a possible D match to TRBD2 (6 bases). Germline lookup yields CDR1 MNHNS and CDR2 SASEGT. This CDR3 contains 11 residues. The V end was cut by 10 bases, the J end by 5 bases, with 11 bases between. This chain's CDR3 is CATMAGETQYF. CDR3 in DNA: TGTGCCACCATGGCGGGGGAGACCCAGTACTTC.

The chain recombines TRBV27 with TRBJ2-3; 8 bases map to TRBD2. Germline CDR1 MNHEY, CDR2 SMNVEV (reference sequence). Trimming at V came to 5 bases and at J to 3 bases, leaving 7 bases not matched to a gene. This CDR3 region has 15 residues. CDR3 bases: TGTGCCAGCAGTGCGGGGGGAGGTTTGACAGATACGCAGTATTTT. Translated, it gives CASSAGGGLTDTQYF.

CDR3: CASSLAGTSGYNEQFF. CDR3 coding DNA: TGCGCCAGCAGCTTGGCTGGGACTAGCGGATACAATGAGCAGTTCTTC. The chain links TRBV5-1 to TRBJ2-1, with 11 bases matching TRBD2. This CDR3 has 16 residues. Germline V lookup: CDR1 SGHRS, CDR2 YFSETQ. With 0 bases clipped from V and 4 bases from J, the junction kept 3 bases outside the gene matches.